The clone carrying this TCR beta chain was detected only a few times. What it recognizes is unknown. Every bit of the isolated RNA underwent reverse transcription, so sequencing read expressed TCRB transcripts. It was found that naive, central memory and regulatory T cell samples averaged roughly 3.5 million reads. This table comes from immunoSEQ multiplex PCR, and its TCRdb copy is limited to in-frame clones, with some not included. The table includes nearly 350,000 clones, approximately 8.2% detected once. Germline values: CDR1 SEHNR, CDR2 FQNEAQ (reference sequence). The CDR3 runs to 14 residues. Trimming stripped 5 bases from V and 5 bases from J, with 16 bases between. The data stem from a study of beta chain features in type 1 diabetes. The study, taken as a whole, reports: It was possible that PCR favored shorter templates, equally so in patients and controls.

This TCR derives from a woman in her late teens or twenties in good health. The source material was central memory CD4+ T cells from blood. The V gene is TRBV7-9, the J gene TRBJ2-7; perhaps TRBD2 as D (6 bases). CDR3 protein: CASSPNGGSDEQYF. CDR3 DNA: TGTGCCAGCAGCCCGAACGGGGGATCTGACGAGCAGTACTTC.